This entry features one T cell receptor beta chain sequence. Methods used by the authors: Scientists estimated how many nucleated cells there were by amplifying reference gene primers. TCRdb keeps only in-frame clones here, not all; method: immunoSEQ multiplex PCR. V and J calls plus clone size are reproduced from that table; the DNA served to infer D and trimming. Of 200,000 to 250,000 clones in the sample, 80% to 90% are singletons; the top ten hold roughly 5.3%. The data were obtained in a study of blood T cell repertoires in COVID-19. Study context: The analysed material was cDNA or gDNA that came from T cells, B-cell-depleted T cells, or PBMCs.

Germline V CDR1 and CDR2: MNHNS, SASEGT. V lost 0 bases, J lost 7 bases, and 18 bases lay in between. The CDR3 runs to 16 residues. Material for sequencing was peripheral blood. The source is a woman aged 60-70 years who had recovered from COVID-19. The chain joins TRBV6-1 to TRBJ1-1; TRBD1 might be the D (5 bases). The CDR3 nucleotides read TGTGCCAGCAGTGAAGCGACAGATCCCACCGCGATTGAAGCTTTCTTT. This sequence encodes CASSEATDPTAIEAFF.